This T cell receptor (beta chain) was sequenced during a study of Tregs in tolerant kidney transplant recipients. The germline gives CDR1 SGDLS, CDR2 YYNGEE. V dropped 2 bases and J dropped 7; count of bases not matched to a gene: 5. There are 14 residues in the CDR3. Repertoires were generated with immunoSEQ multiplex PCR, while TCRdb's copy carries only in-frame clones and drops some. The sample shows about 100,000 clones, over 85% of them seen only once. Sequencing was performed on CD4+ T cells from blood, taken before the transplant. The gene calls are TRBV9 and TRBJ2-5; 10 positions match TRBD2. This TCR came from a human donor who received a combined kidney and bone marrow transplant. The CDR3 region is CASSVRSGGWTQYF. The DNA for the CDR3 is TGTGCCAGCAGCGTCCGTAGCGGGGGGTGGACCCAGTACTTC.